The 15 T cell receptor beta chains given below trace back to one sample, sequenced in a study of blood T cell repertoires in COVID-19. The method was immunoSEQ multiplex PCR; TCRdb's version includes in-frame clones alone and lacks a portion of them. The table has about 200,000 clones, 88% seen once. The sequenced material came from peripheral blood. These receptors all stem from a man aged 35 to 55 with active or convalescent COVID-19.

This clone appeared a few times. The rearrangement uses TRBV4-2 and TRBJ2-6; 8 bases are shared with TRBD1. This CDR3 contains 19 residues. Germline loops: CDR1 LGHNA, CDR2 YNFKEQ. Trimming at V came to 0 bases and at J to 0 bases, leaving 7 bases not matched to a gene. The CDR3 loop reads CASSQDWAGGSSGANVLTF. CDR3 DNA sequence: TGTGCCAGCAGCCAAGATTGGGCAGGGGGCAGCTCTGGGGCCAACGTCCTGACTTTC.

The chain recombines TRBV15 with TRBJ2-7, with 9 positions matching TRBD2. Germline CDR1 is LNHNV and CDR2 is YYDKDF (reference sequence). This CDR3 region has 14 residues. The ends lost 3 bases at V and 5 bases at J; junction bases unmatched: 5. The CDR3 region has the DNA TGTGCCACCAGCAGGACCATAGCGGGAGACGAGCAGTACTTC. This gives the protein CATSRTIAGDEQYF.

This chain links TRBV6-2 or TRBV6-3 with TRBJ2-7; D possibly corresponds to TRBD1 (6 bases). CDR3 length: 15 amino acids. Germline V gene lookup returns CDR1 MNHEY and CDR2 SVGEGT. V was clipped by 2 bases and J by 4 bases, with 15 bases between them. The CDR3 loop reads CASSYDLGQGYEQYF. DNA for the CDR3: TGTGCCAGCAGTTACGATTTGGGACAAGGGTACGAGCAGTACTTC.

The chain recombines TRBV2 with TRBJ1-1; D is ambiguous. The germline V and J ends were trimmed by 4 bases and 5 bases, with 11 bases remaining between them. The CDR3 is made up of 13 amino acids. Germline loops: CDR1 SNHLY, CDR2 FYNNEI. The CDR3 DNA sequence: TGTGCCAGCAGTGTAGGGAGGGATACTGAAGCTTTCTTT. Translated, it gives CASSVGRDTEAFF.

The chain joins TRBV5-1 to TRBJ1-6; no reliable D call. This CDR3 has 14 amino acids. Germline assignment: CDR1 SGHRS and CDR2 YFSETQ. V gave up 5 bases and J gave up 5 bases, with 11 bases separating them. This chain's CDR3 is CASRNSNNNSPLHF. CDR3 DNA sequence: TGCGCCAGCAGGAACAGCAACAATAATTCACCCCTCCACTTT. The full variable domain, in which reference TRBV5-1 and TRBJ1-6 provide the parts outside the CDR3, is KAGVTQTPRYLIKTRGQQVTLSCSPISGHRSVSWYQQTPGQGLQFLFEYFSETQRNKGNFPGRFSGRQFSNSRSEMNVSTLELGDSALYLCASRNSNNNSPLHFGNGTRLTVT.

The chain links TRBV19 to TRBJ1-2, with 7 bases matching TRBD1. The trim removed 4 bases at V and 4 bases at J, leaving 9 bases unmatched. The CDR3 totals 15 residues. Per the germline V gene, CDR1 is LNHDA and CDR2 is SQIVND (reference sequence). CDR3 protein: CASSSLTGTPYGYTF. The CDR3 DNA follows: TGTGCCAGTAGTAGCCTGACAGGGACTCCCTATGGCTACACCTTC.

The chain combines TRBV4-1 with TRBJ2-7, with 8 bases fitting TRBD1. J lost 4 bases, V lost 4 bases, and 12 bases had no gene match. The CDR3 extends over 16 amino acids. CDR1 is MGHRA, CDR2 YSYEKL, per germline. As DNA, the CDR3 is TGCGCCAGCAGCCGAACCGCCGGGACAGGTGGTTACGAGCAGTACTTC. Translation gives CASSRTAGTGGYEQYF.

The chain recombines TRBV5-1 with TRBJ2-2, with 9 nucleotides matching TRBD2. J was trimmed by 9 bases and V by 3 bases; bases with no gene match: 9. Germline lookup yields CDR1 SGHRS and CDR2 YFSETQ. The CDR3 spans 15 residues. This chain's CDR3 is CASSYGAGGPRELFF. The CDR3 nucleotides read TGCGCCAGCAGCTATGGGGCGGGAGGGCCCCGGGAGCTGTTTTTT.

This chain joins TRBV3-1 (or the pseudogene TRBV3-2) and TRBJ2-1, with D maybe TRBD2 (6 bases). The CDR3 sequence is 13 residues long. The germline V and J ends were trimmed by 4 bases and 5 bases, with 9 bases remaining between them. Germline assignment: CDR1 LGHDT and CDR2 YNNKEL (reference sequence). In DNA form, the CDR3 reads TGTGCCAGCAGCCCACGGGGGAACAATGAGCAGTTCTTC. Translated: CASSPRGNNEQFF.

The V and J genes are TRBV11-2 and TRBJ2-7; TRBD2 is a possible D gene (6 bases). Trimming took 0 bases from V and 0 from J, leaving 15 bases between them. CDR3 length equals 17 residues. CDR1 and CDR2 from the germline V gene are SGHAT and FQNNGV. CDR3 sequence (DNA): TGTGCCAGCAGCTTAGATGGGGTGGGAGGACTCTCCTACGAGCAGTACTTC. Translated, it gives CASSLDGVGGLSYEQYF.

This rearrangement joins TRBV19 to TRBJ1-4; 8 nucleotides match TRBD1. Trimming took 5 bases from V and 0 from J; bases not matched to a gene: 8. Germline V gene sequence: CDR1 LNHDA, CDR2 SQIVND (reference sequence). CDR3 length: 17 residues. The CDR3 coding sequence is TGTGCCAGTAGTCCAAGGACAGGGACAGCAACTAATGAAAAACTGTTTTTT. Amino acid sequence: CASSPRTGTATNEKLFF.

V is TRBV7-9 and J is TRBJ2-5; perhaps TRBD2 as D (6 bases). This CDR3 is 14 amino acids long. V gave up 7 bases and J gave up 1 base, with 13 bases separating them. Germline CDR1 SEHNR, CDR2 FQNEAQ (reference sequence). The CDR3 reads CASNRPGGQETQYF. In nucleotides, the CDR3 is TGTGCCAGCAACCGGCCCGGGGGCCAAGAGACCCAGTACTTC.

V gene TRBV7-9 combines with J gene TRBJ1-2; no firm D call. The CDR3 runs 13 residues. V was pared by 5 bases and J by 5 bases, with 12 bases between. Germline loops: CDR1 SEHNR, CDR2 FQNEAQ (reference sequence). The CDR3 protein is CASSPQNGYGYTF. In DNA form, the CDR3 reads TGTGCCAGCAGCCCACAGAATGGGTATGGCTACACCTTC.

The rearrangement uses TRBV27 and TRBJ2-1, with 8 nucleotides matching TRBD1. CDR1 MNHEY and CDR2 SMNVEV come from the germline V gene (reference sequence). The CDR3 sequence is 14 residues long. V shed 6 bases, J shed 4 bases, and the junction held 5 bases outside the gene matches. The CDR3 nucleotides read TGTGCCAGCAGAAAGGGACAGGAGTACAATGAGCAGTTCTTC. It specifies CASRKGQEYNEQFF.

The chain combines TRBV11-3 with TRBJ1-3; D remains ambiguous. The germline V gene has CDR1 SGHNT and CDR2 YENEEA. This CDR3 has 12 residues. The germline V and J ends were trimmed by 6 bases and 4 bases, with 7 bases remaining between them. The CDR3 nucleotides are TGTGCCAGCAGGAGCAGGGGAAACACCATATATTTT. This translates into CASRSRGNTIYF.